The source of this TCR beta chain is a study of shared clonotypes between healthy human individuals. Findings and limits, study-wide: Relative to clonotypes present in all four donors, those not shared had lower generation probabilities. Few donors limited the genetic and exposure-history diversity represented.

CD8 cells classed as naive were CD45RO-negative and positively selected for CCR7, excluding terminally differentiated effector memory CD45RA+ cells. This table comes from immunoSEQ multiplex PCR, and its TCRdb copy is limited to in-frame clones, with some not included. This sample has nearly 2 million clones, with less than 95% found just once. Concerning this clone: Its antigen is still unknown.

Sequenced material: naive CD8+ T cells sorted from blood. The TCR comes from a man aged 18 to 29 in good health.

The CDR3 DNA reads TGTGCCAGCAGCTTTGGGGTTTTAACCCAGTACTTC. Amino acid sequence: CASSFGVLTQYF. The rearrangement joins TRBV7-2 to TRBJ2-5; D remains unclear. V was shortened by 3 bases and J by 8 bases, with 10 bases between the two germline ends. The CDR3 runs to 12 residues. The germline gives CDR1 SGHTA, CDR2 FQGNSA.